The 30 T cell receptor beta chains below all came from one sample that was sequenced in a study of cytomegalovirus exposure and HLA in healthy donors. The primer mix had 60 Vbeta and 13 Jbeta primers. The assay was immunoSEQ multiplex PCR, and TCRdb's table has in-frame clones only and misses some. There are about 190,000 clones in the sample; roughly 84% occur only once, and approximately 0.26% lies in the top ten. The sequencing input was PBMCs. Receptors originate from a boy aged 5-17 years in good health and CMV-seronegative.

The CDR3 loop is CASSSNREGQPQHF. CDR3 DNA: TGTGCCAGCAGCTCGAACAGGGAGGGTCAGCCCCAGCATTTT. This chain uses TRBV7-2 with TRBJ1-5; D may be TRBD1 (6 bases). In germline, CDR1 is SGHTA, CDR2 FQGNSA. The CDR3 has 14 amino acids. V was clipped by 4 bases and J by 6 bases, with 13 bases between them.

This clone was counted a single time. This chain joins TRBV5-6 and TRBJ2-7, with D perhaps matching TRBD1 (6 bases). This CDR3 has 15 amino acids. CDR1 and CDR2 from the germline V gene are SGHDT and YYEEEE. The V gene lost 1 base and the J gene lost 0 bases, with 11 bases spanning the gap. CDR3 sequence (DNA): TGTGCCAGCAGCTTGCCCAGGGGCCTCTCCTACGAGCAGTACTTC. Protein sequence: CASSLPRGLSYEQYF. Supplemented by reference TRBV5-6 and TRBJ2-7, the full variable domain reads DAGVTQSPTHLIKTRGQQVTLRCSPKSGHDTVSWYQQALGQGPQFIFQYYEEEERQRGNFPDRFSGHQFPNYSSELNVNALLLGDSALYLCASSLPRGLSYEQYFGPGTRLTVT.

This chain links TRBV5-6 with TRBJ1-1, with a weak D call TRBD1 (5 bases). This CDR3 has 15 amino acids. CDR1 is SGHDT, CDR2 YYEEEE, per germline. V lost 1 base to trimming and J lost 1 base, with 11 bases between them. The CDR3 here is CASSLPLQENTEAFF. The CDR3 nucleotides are TGTGCCAGCAGCTTGCCCTTACAGGAGAACACTGAAGCTTTCTTT.

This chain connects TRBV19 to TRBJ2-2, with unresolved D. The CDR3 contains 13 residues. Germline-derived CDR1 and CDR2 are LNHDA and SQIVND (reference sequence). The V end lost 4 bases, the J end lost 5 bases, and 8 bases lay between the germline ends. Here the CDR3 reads CASSSLWTGELFF. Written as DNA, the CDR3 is TGTGCCAGTAGTAGTCTATGGACCGGGGAGCTGTTTTTT.

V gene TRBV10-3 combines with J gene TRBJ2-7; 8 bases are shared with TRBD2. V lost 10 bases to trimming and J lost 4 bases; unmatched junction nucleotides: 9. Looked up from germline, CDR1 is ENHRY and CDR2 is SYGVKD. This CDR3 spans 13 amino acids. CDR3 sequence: CATRAGAGYEQYF. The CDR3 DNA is TGTGCCACCAGAGCGGGAGCGGGGTACGAGCAGTACTTC.

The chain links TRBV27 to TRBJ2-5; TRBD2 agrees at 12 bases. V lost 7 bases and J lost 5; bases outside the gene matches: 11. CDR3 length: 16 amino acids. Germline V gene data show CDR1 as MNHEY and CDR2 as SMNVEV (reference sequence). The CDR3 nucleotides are TGTGCCAGCACGGCTCTAGCGGGAGGGCCAAGGGAGACCCAGTACTTC. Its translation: CASTALAGGPRETQYF.

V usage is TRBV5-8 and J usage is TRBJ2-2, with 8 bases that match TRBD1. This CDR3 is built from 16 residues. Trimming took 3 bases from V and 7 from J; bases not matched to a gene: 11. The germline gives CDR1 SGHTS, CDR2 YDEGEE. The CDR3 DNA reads TGTGCCAGCAGCTCTACCCCGACAGGGGCGAACGGGGAGCTGTTTTTT. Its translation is CASSSTPTGANGELFF.

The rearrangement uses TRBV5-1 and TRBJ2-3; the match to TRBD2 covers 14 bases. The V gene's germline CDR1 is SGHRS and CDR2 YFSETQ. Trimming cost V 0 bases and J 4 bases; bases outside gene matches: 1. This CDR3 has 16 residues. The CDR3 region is CASSLGLAGGADTQYF. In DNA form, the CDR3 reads TGCGCCAGCAGCTTGGGACTAGCGGGGGGGGCAGATACGCAGTATTTT.

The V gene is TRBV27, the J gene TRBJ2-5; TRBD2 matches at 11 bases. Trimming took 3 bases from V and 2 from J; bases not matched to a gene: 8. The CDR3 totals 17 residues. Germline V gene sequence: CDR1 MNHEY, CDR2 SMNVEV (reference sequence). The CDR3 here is CASSFPDLAGGQETQYF. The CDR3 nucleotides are TGTGCCAGCAGTTTCCCTGATCTAGCGGGGGGACAAGAGACCCAGTACTTC.

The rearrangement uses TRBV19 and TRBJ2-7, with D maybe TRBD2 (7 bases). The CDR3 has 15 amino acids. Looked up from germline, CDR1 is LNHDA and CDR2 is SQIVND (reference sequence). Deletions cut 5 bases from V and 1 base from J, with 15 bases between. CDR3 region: CASSRGAGPSYEQYF. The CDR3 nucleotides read TGTGCCAGTAGTCGGGGGGCGGGGCCATCCTACGAGCAGTACTTC.

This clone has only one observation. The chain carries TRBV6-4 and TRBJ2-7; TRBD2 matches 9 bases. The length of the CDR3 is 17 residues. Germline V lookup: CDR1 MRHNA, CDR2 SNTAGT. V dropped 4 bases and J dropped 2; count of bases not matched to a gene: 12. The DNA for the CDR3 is TGTGCCAGCAGTGCCGACCTCAAAATAGCGGGGGCCTACGAGCAGTACTTC. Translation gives CASSADLKIAGAYEQYF.

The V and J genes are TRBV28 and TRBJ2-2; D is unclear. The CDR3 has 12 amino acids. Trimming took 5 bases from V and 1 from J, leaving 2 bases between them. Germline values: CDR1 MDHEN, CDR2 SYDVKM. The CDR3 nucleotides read TGTGCCAGCAGTCTGAACACCGGGGAGCTGTTTTTT. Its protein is CASSLNTGELFF.

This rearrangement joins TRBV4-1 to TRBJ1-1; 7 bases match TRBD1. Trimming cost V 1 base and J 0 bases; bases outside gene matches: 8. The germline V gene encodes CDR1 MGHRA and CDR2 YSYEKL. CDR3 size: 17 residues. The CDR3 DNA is TGCGCCAGCAGCCAAGTTGACAGGGCGGACTTGAACACTGAAGCTTTCTTT. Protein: CASSQVDRADLNTEAFF.

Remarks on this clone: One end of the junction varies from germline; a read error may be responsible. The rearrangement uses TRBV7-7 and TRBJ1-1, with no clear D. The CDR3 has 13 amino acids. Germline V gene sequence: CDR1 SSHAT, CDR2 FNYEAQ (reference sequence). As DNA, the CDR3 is TGTGCTAGCAGCTTCCAGGCGAACACTGAAGCTTTCTTT. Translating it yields CASSFQANTEAFF.

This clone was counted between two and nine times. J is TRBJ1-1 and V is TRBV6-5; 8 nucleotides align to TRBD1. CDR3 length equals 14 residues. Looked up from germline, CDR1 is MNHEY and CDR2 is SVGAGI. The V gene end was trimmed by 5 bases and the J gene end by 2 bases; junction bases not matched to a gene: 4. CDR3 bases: TGTGCCAGCAGTAGGACAGGGAGAAACACTGAAGCTTTCTTT. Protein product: CASSRTGRNTEAFF.

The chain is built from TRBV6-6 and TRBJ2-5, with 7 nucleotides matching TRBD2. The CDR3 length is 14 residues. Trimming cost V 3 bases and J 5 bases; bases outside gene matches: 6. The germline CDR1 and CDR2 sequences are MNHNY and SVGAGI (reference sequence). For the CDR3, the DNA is TGTGCCAGCAGTTATGTGGGACTACGGGAGACCCAGTACTTC. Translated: CASSYVGLRETQYF.

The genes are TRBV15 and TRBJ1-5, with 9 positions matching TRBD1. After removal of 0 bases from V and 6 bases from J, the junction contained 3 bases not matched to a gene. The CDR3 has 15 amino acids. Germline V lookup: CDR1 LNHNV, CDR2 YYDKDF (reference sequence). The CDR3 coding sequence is TGTGCCACCAGCAGAGAACAGGGGGCTGCTCAGCCCCAGCATTTT. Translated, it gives CATSREQGAAQPQHF.

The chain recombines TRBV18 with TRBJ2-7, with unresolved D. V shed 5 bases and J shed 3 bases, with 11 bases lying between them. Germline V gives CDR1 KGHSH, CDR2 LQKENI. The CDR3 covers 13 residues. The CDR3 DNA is TGTGCCAGCTCATTTGAACTACACTACGAGCAGTACTTC. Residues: CASSFELHYEQYF.

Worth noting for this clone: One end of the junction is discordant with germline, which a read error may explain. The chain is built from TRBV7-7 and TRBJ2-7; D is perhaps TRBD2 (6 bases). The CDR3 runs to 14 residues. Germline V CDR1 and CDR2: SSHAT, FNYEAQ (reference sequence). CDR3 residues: CASSAREKGYEQYF. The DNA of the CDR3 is TGTGCTAGCAGCGCTCGGGAGAAAGGGTACGAGCAGTACTTC.

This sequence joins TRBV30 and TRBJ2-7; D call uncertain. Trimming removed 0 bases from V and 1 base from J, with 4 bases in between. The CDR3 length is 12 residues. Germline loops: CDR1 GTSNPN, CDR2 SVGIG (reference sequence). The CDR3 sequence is CAWSVLSYEQYF. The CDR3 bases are TGTGCCTGGAGTGTTTTATCCTACGAGCAGTACTTC.

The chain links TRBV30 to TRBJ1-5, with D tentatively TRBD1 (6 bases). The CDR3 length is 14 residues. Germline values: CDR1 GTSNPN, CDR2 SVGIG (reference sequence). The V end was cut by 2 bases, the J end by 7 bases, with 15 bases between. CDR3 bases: TGTGCCTGGAGTCCGGACAGCTTAGCGCAGCCCCAGCATTTT. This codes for CAWSPDSLAQPQHF.

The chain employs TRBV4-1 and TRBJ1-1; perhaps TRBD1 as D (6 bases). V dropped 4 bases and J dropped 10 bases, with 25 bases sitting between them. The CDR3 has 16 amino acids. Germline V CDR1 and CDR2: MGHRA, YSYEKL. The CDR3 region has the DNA TGCGCCAGCAGCCGAGATCCTAGGACAGCCAACGTGATAGCTTTCTTT. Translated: CASSRDPRTANVIAFF.

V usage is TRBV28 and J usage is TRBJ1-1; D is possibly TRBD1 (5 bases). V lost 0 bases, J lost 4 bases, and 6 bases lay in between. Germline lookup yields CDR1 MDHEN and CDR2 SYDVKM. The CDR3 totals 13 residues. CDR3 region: CASSLWGGTEAFF. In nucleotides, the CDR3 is TGTGCCAGCAGTTTATGGGGGGGCACTGAAGCTTTCTTT.

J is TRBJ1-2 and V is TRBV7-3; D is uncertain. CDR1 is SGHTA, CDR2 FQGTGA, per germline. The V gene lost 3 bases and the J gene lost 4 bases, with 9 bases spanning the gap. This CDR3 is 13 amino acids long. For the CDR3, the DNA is TGTGCCAGCAGCTTGGGCAGGTCCTATGGCTACACCTTC. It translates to CASSLGRSYGYTF.

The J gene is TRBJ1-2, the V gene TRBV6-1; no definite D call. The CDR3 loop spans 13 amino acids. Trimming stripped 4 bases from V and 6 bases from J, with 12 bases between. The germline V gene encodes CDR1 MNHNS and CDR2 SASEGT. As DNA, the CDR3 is TGTGCCAGCAGTGCCAGGCCCCGAGATGGCTACACCTTC. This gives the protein CASSARPRDGYTF.

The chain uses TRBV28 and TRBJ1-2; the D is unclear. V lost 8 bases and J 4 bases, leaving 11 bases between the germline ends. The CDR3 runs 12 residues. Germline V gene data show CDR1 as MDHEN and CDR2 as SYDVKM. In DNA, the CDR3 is TGTGCCAGCGGATTCGGGATCTATGGCTACACCTTC. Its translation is CASGFGIYGYTF.

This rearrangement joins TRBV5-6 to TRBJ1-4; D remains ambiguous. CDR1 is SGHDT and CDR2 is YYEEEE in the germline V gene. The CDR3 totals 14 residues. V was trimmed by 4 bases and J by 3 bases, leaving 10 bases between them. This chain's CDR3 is CASSIPGSNEKLFF. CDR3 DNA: TGTGCCAGCAGCATACCAGGATCTAATGAAAAACTGTTTTTT. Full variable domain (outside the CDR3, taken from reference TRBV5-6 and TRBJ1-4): DAGVTQSPTHLIKTRGQQVTLRCSPKSGHDTVSWYQQALGQGPQFIFQYYEEEERQRGNFPDRFSGHQFPNYSSELNVNALLLGDSALYLCASSIPGSNEKLFFGSGTQLSVL.

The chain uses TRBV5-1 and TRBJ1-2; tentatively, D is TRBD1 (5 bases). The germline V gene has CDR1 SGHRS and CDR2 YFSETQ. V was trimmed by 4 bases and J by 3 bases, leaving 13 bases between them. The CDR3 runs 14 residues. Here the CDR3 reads CASSPSAGDYGYTF. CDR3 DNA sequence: TGCGCCAGCAGCCCCAGCGCGGGGGACTATGGCTACACCTTC.

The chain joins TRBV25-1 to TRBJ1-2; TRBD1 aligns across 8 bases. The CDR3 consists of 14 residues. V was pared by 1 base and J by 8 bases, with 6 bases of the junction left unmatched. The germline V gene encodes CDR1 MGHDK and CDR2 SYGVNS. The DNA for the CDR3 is TGTGCCAGCAGTGAATTTGGGACAGGCGACGGCTACACCTTC. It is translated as CASSEFGTGDGYTF.

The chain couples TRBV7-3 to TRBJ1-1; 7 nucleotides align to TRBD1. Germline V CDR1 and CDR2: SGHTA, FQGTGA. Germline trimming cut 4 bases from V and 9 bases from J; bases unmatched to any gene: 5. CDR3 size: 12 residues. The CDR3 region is CASSSTGSQAFF. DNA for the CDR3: TGTGCCAGCAGCTCGACAGGGAGTCAAGCTTTCTTT.